The clone carrying this T cell receptor (beta chain) has a single count. In the original analysis: For nucleated cells, counts were estimated from reference gene primer amplification. Sequenced by immunoSEQ multiplex PCR; TCRdb stores in-frame clones only, minus some. V and J calls and clone size are copied from that table; D and trimming were computed from the DNA. The sample comprises 30,000 to 35,000 clones, 80% to 90% of which are singletons, and around an eighth rests with the top ten. V was cut by 0 bases and J by 2 bases, with 14 bases left in between. Looked up from germline, CDR1 is ENHRY and CDR2 is SYGVKD. CDR3 length equals 16 residues. This specimen comes from a study of blood T cell repertoires in COVID-19. Study-level background: Specimens from acute and convalescent COVID-19 originated in the United States, Italy and Spain. Sources were T cells, B-cell-depleted T cells, or PBMCs; the material itself was cDNA or gDNA.

This chain uses TRBV10-3 with TRBJ2-7; possibly TRBD1 for D (6 bases). The source material was peripheral blood. This clonotype originated in a man aged 60-69 years with active COVID-19. The CDR3 DNA follows: TGTGCCATCAGTGAGTCGCTACAGGGCCCAACCTACGAGCAGTACTTC. This codes for CAISESLQGPTYEQYF.